This T cell receptor (beta chain) originates from a study of T-cell reconstitution after alpha-beta-depleted transplantation in children. This clonotype was seen more than once but under ten times. The J segment lost 7 bases and the V segment lost 0 bases, leaving 15 bases of the junction unmatched. The CDR3 extends over 18 amino acids. Germline V CDR1 and CDR2: SGHTA, FQGNSA. Unique molecular identifiers tagged the TCRbeta library. TCRdb reprocessed the PCR reads via MiXCR and lists one record per CDR3 protein. Among about 600,000 distinct CDR3 sequences listed, over 9.5% were seen once. This chain joins TRBV7-2 and TRBJ2-1; 7 nucleotides agree with TRBD2. The sample here was PBMCs from the stem cell graft donor, taken from the stem cell graft. The receptor's source is a human donor who donated a stem cell graft to a child with acute myeloid leukemia. The CDR3 spells CASSLAIFGLADSNEQFF. CDR3 coding DNA: TGTGCCAGCAGCTTAGCCATATTCGGGCTAGCGGACTCAAATGAGCAGTTCTTC.